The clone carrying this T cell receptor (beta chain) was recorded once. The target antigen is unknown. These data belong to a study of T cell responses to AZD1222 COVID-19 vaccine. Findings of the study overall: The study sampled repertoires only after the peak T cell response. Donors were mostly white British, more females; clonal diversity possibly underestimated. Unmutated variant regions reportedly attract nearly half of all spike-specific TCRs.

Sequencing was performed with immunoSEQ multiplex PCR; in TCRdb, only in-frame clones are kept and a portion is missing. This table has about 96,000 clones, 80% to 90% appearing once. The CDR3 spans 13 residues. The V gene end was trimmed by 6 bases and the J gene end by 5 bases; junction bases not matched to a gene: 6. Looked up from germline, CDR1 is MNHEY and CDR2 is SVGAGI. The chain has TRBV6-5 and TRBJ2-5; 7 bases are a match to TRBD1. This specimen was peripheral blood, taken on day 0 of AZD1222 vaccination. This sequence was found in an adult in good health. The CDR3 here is CASSQDRRETQYF. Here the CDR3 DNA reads TGTGCCAGCAGCCAGGACAGGCGGGAGACCCAGTACTTC.